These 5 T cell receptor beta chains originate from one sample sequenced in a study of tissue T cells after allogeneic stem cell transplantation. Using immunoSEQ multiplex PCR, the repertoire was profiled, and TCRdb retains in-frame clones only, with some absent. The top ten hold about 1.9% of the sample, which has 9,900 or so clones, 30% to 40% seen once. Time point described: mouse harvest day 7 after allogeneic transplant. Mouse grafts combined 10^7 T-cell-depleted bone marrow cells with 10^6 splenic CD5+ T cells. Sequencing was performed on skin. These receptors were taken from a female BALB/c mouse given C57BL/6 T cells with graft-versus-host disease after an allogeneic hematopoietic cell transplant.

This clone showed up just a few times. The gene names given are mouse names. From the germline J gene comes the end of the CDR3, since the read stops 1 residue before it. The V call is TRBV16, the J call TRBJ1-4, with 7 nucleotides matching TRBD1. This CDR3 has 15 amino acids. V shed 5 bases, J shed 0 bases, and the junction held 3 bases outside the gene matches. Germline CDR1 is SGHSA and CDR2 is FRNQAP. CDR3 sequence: CASSPGQVSNERLFF. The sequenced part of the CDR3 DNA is TGTGCAAGCAGCCCCGGACAGGTTTCCAACGAAAGATTATTT.

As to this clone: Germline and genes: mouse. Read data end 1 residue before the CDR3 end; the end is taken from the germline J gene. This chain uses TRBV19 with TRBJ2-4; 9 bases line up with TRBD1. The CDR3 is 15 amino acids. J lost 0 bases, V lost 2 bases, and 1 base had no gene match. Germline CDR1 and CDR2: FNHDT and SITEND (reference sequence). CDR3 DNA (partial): TGTGCCAGCAGTATGACAGGGGGAAGTCAAAACACCTTGTAC. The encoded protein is CASSMTGGSQNTLY. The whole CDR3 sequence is CASSMTGGSQNTLYF.

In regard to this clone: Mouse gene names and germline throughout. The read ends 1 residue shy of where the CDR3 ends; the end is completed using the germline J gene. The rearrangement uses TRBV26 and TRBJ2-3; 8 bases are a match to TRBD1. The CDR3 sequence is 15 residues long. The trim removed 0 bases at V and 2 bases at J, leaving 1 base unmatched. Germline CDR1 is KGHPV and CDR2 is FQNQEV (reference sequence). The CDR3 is CASSLSRGPAETLYF. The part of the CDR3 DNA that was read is TGTGCCAGCAGTCTGTCCAGGGGGCCTGCAGAAACGCTGTAT. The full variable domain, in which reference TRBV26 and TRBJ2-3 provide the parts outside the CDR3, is NSKVIQTPRYLVKGQGQKAKMRCIPEKGHPVVFWYQQNKNNEFKFLINFQNQEVLQQIDMTEKRFSAECPSNSPCSLEIQSSEAGDSALYLCASSLSRGPAETLYFGSGTRLTVL.

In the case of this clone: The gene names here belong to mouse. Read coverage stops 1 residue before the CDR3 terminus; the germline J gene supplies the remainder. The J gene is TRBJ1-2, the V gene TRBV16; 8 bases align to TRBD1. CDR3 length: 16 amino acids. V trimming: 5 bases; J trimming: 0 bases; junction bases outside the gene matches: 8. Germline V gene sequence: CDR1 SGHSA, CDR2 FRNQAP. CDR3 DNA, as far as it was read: TGTGCAAGCAGCGCGAAAGGGACAGGAGCAAACTCCGACTACACC. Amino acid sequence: CASSAKGTGANSDYT. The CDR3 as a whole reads CASSAKGTGANSDYTF.

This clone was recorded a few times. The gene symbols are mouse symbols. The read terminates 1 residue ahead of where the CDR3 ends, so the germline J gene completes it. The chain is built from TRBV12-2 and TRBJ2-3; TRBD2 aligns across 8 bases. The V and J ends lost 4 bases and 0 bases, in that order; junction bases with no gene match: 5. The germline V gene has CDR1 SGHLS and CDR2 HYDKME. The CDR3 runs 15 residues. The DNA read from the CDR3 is TGTGCCAGCTCCCTGGGGGGACTTAGTGCAGAAACGCTGTAT. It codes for CASSLGGLSAETLY. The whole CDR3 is CASSLGGLSAETLYF.